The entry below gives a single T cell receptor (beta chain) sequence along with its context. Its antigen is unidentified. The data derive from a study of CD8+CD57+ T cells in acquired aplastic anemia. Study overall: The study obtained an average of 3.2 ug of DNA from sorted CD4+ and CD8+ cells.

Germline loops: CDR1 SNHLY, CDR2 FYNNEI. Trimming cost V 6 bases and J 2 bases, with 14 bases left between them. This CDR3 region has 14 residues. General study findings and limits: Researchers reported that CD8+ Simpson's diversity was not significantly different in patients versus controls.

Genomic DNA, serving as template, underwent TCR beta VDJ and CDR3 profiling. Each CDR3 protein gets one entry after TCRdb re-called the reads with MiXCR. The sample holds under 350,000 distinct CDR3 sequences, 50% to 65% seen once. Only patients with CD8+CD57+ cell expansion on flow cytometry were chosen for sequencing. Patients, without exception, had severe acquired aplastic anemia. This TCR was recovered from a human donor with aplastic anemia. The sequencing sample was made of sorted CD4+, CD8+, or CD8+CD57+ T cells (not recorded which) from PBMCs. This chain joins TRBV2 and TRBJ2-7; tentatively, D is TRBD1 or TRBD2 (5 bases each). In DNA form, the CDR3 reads TGTGCCAGCAGAGTTGGGGGTACTGCCTACGAGCAGTACTTC. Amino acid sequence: CASRVGGTAYEQYF.